This T cell receptor beta chain was obtained from a study of blood T cell repertoires in COVID-19. J was trimmed by 9 bases and V by 6 bases; bases with no gene match: 14. The CDR3 length is 15 residues. CDR1 is MNHEY, CDR2 SMNVEV, per germline (reference sequence). Assay: immunoSEQ multiplex PCR; the TCRdb copy retains only in-frame clones and omits some. The table records over 85,000 clones, roughly 90% of them present only once. The TCR sequence derives from a woman aged 50 to 60 with COVID-19, enrolled during active disease. The sample was peripheral blood. The V gene is TRBV27, the J gene TRBJ2-1; the match to TRBD1 covers 7 bases. DNA of the CDR3: TGTGCCAGCAGAATACAGGAAGGGGGCCAGAGTGAGCAGTTCTTC. It yields the protein CASRIQEGGQSEQFF.